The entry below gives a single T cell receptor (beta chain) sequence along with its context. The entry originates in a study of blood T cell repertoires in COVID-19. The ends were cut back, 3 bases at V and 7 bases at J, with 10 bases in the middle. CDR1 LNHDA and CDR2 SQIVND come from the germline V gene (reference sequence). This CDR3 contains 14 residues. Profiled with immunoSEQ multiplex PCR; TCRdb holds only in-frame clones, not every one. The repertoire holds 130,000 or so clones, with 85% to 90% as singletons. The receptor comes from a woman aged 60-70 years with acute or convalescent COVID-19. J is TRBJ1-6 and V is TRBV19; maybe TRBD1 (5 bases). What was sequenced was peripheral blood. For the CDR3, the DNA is TGTGCCAGTAGTATCGAGACAGAGAATTCACCCCTCCACTTT. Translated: CASSIETENSPLHF.